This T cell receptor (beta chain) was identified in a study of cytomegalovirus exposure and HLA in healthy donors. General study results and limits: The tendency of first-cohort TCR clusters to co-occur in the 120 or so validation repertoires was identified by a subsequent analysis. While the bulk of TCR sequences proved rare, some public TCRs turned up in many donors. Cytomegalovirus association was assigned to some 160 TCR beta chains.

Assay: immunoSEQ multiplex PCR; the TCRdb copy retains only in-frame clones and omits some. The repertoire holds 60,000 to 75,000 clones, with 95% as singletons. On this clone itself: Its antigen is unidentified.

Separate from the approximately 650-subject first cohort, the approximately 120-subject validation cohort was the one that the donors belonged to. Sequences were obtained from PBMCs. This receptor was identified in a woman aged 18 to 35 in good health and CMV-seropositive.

The CDR3 loop reads CASSQERGWYEQYF. The CDR3 DNA reads TGTGCCAGCAGCCAAGAACGGGGTTGGTACGAGCAGTACTTC. The chain has TRBV4-2 and TRBJ2-7; weak D call: TRBD2 (5 bases). The V end was cut by 0 bases, the J end by 4 bases, with 10 bases between. CDR3 length: 14 residues. Germline V lookup: CDR1 LGHNA, CDR2 YNFKEQ.